This T cell receptor beta chain was captured in a study of CD8 T cells in Susac syndrome (dated by TCRdb to the late 2010s). Background for the entire study: Repertoire sequencing was used to test whether CD8+ T cell activation and differentiation in Susac syndrome was antigen driven. CD8+ T cell repertoire clonality was compared between some 12 healthy donors, around 14 Susac syndrome patients and around 15 multiple sclerosis patients. Broader findings and caveats from the paper: The TCR sequencing and HLA analysis was acknowledged to have included a relatively small number of individuals.

RNA was extracted using the RNeasy kit, and roughly 0.5 to 1 microgram was reverse transcribed with random hexamers. TCR beta CDR3 regions were amplified with the immunoSEQ multiplex PCR assay covering 54 Vbeta and 13 Jbeta segments. PCR amplification bias was corrected by using a synthetic template baseline for primer optimization and computational correction. The authors processed their data as follows. Reads were assigned to V, D and J genes according to IMGT and analyzed in immunoSEQ Analyzer, with only productive sequences retained. To calculate clonality, Shannon entropy was normalized by log2 of the number of productive unique sequences and then subtracted from one. For each patient and control, public and private clones were evaluated within the 100 most prevalent clones. Clones were defined as Susac-specific when absent from the healthy and MS cohorts, from about 1,100 published viral clones and from other ImmuneACCESS disease sequences. TCRdb redid the processing of the public reads, applying fastp at Q25 and MiXCR, and retained in-frame beta chains. Duplicate CDR3 protein sequences are folded into a single record with the most common DNA and genes. These V and J calls derive from TCRdb rather than the authors' analysis. The sample contains 20,000 to 25,000 distinct CDR3 sequences, 85% to 95% of them found a single time. The top ten clonotypes cover about 0.29% of the sample.

The germline V gene yields LGHNA for CDR1 and YSLEER for CDR2. Ends trimmed: V by 4 bases, J by 5 bases; bases unmatched to a gene: 6. From cysteine to phenylalanine, the CDR3 is 15 amino acids long. Of the read, only the CDR3 DNA is kept; its 45 bases are in frame from base 1. A single count supports this clonotype. It lacks a known antigen. Base-call qualities are not available, and no considerably larger clone is one nucleotide away. Just one read gives weak support. Peripheral blood CD8+ and CD4+ T cells from healthy donors, Susac syndrome patients and multiple sclerosis patients were profiled using high-throughput TCR beta sequencing. The healthy donors served as controls matched for age and sex. Bulk CD8+ and CD4+ T cells were purified by magnetic negative isolation, whereas CD8+ TEMRA cells were enriched by FACS. Blood was collected in EDTA tubes and processed within 24 hours, with PBMCs isolated through density gradient centrifugation. PBMCs intended for TCR sequencing were cryopreserved in liquid nitrogen and were subsequently thawed in a 37 degrees C water bath. The sorted or isolated CD4+, CD8+ and CD8+ TEMRA cells had a purity of 90% or higher.

Sequencing used CD8+ T cells from PBMCs. The receptor was isolated from a human donor in good health. Recombination joined TRBV4-3 with TRBJ2-5, with TRBD1 matching 11 junction bases. The DNA reads as follows: TGCGCCAGCAGCCGAGGGACAGGGGGGGGTGAGACCCAGTACTTC. Protein translation: CASSRGTGGGETQYF.